This TCR beta chain was profiled in a study of T cell changes during pregnancy in multiple sclerosis. The method was immunoSEQ multiplex PCR; TCRdb's version includes in-frame clones alone and lacks a portion of them. In the table there are about 44,000 clones, 80% to 90% of which are singletons. This CDR3 is 16 amino acids long. CDR1 is SGHTA, CDR2 FQGNSA, per germline. J was trimmed by 8 bases and V by 5 bases; bases with no gene match: 7. The sequence was obtained from a female donor with multiple sclerosis, enrolled in a pregnancy study. The starting material was CD4+ T cells from peripheral blood mononuclear cells, obtained after pregnancy. The rearrangement links TRBV7-2 to TRBJ2-1, with TRBD2 identical over 15 bases. CDR3 coding DNA: TGTGCCAGCAGCCCCAGGACTAGCGGGAGGGTTGATGAGCAGTTCTTC. The encoded protein is CASSPRTSGRVDEQFF.